Each of the 29 T cell receptor beta chains below was sequenced from the same sample in a study of identical twins. One entry per CDR3 protein results from TCRdb running MiXCR on the 5' RACE reads. The table shows about 470,000 distinct CDR3 sequences, with 20% to 25% occurring only once. The same data also contributed to another study, on T cells expressing NK-cell markers.

The sequencing sample was made of CD4+ T cells sorted from blood. Receptor source: a woman aged 18-30 years in good health.

V and J are TRBV29-1 and TRBJ2-5; D possibly corresponds to TRBD2 (7 bases). Germline V gene sequence: CDR1 SQVTM, CDR2 ANQGSEA. V was pared by 7 bases and J by 5 bases, with 17 bases between. The length of the CDR3 is 13 residues. CDR3 sequence reads: CSGRPGGAETQYF. As DNA, the CDR3 is TGCAGCGGCCGACCGGGGGGCGCGGAGACCCAGTACTTC.

The chain couples TRBV5-1 to TRBJ2-5, with TRBD2 identical over 14 bases. The length of the CDR3 is 16 residues. J lost 3 bases, V lost 4 bases, and 5 bases had no gene match. Germline CDR1 and CDR2: SGHRS and YFSETQ. The CDR3 is CASSLGLAGAEETQYF. Here the CDR3 DNA reads TGCGCCAGCAGCCTGGGACTAGCGGGAGCGGAAGAGACCCAGTACTTC.

This clonotype was detected only once. The chain joins TRBV20-1 to TRBJ2-6; weak D call: TRBD1 (7 bases). Germline V gene data show CDR1 as DFQATT and CDR2 as SNEGSKA (reference sequence). The CDR3 totals 16 residues. The V gene lost 5 bases and the J gene lost 1 base, with 15 bases spanning the gap. CDR3 residues: CSAPKTGRSGANVLTF. In DNA, the CDR3 is TGCAGTGCTCCGAAGACAGGGAGGTCTGGGGCCAACGTCCTGACTTTC.

This clonotype came up once. V gene TRBV27 combines with J gene TRBJ2-3; D gene uncertain. Trimming cost V 1 base and J 2 bases, with 10 bases left between them. The CDR3 totals 15 residues. From germline, CDR1 is MNHEY and CDR2 SMNVEV (reference sequence). This CDR3 reads CASSLFGRNTDTQYF. The CDR3, as DNA: TGTGCCAGCAGTTTATTTGGGCGGAACACAGATACGCAGTATTTT.

This chain links TRBV7-9 with TRBJ2-1; TRBD2 matches at 9 bases. Germline V gene data show CDR1 as SEHNR and CDR2 as FQNEAQ (reference sequence). The V segment lost 7 bases and the J segment 9 bases; nucleotides outside the gene matches: 13. The CDR3 covers 15 residues. In DNA, the CDR3 is TGTGCCAGCACCCCGCGGACTAGCGAAAATTCTGAGCAGTTCTTC. This codes for CASTPRTSENSEQFF.

The chain carries TRBV12-3 or TRBV12-4 and TRBJ2-7, with 7 bases identical to TRBD1. The CDR3 consists of 14 residues. V shed 11 bases, J shed 2 bases, and the junction held 12 bases outside the gene matches. CDR3 in DNA: TGTGCCTCCTTAGGGGGCAGTGGTCCCTACGAGCAGTACTTC. It codes for CASLGGSGPYEQYF.

This clonotype was recorded a few times. The gene calls are TRBV14 and TRBJ2-2, with D perhaps matching TRBD2 (5 bases). Germline CDR1 is SGHDN and CDR2 is FVKESK. V was shortened by 1 base and J by 5 bases, with 14 bases between the two germline ends. The CDR3 has 16 residues. In nucleotides, the CDR3 is TGTGCCAGCAGCCAAGTTGATGAGGGTCTAACCGGGGAGCTGTTTTTT. Translation gives CASSQVDEGLTGELFF.

The V gene is TRBV12-3 or TRBV12-4, the J gene TRBJ2-5, with 15 bases matching TRBD2. The V gene end was trimmed by 10 bases and the J gene end by 7 bases; junction bases not matched to a gene: 7. The CDR3 length is 14 residues. The CDR3 bases are TGTGCCACCGGACTAGCGGGAGGGCATAGGACCCAGTACTTC. As protein: CATGLAGGHRTQYF.

This clonotype occurred once. V is TRBV12-3 or TRBV12-4 and J is TRBJ2-1; 8 bases fit TRBD1. Losses at the gene ends were 6 bases for V and 7 bases for J; bases not matched to a gene: 2. CDR3 size: 12 residues. Here the CDR3 DNA reads TGTGCCAGCAGCAGGGGGCCTAATGAGCAGTTCTTC. This sequence encodes CASSRGPNEQFF.

This clonotype was seen more than once but under ten times. DNA for the CDR3: TGTGCCAGCAGCTTAAGTAACGCAGGGGTTGGCAATGAGCAGTTCTTC. As protein: CASSLSNAGVGNEQFF. J is TRBJ2-1 and V is TRBV7-6; TRBD1 is a possible D gene (6 bases). Germline loops: CDR1 SGHVS, CDR2 FNYEAQ. This CDR3 is built from 16 residues. The V and J ends lost 2 bases and 6 bases respectively, with 17 bases between them.

This sequence joins TRBV7-8 and TRBJ2-7, with 10 positions matching TRBD1. This CDR3 spans 16 amino acids. J was trimmed by 7 bases and V by 3 bases; bases with no gene match: 12. Looked up from germline, CDR1 is SGHVS and CDR2 is FQNEAQ. CDR3 sequence reads: CASSLDPGQGPLEQYF. The CDR3 coding sequence is TGTGCCAGCAGCTTGGATCCGGGACAGGGGCCCTTAGAGCAGTACTTC.

This clonotype was counted only a few times. The CDR3 DNA sequence: TGTGCCATCAGTGAGTCTGACAGGGGGCAAGAGACCCAGTACTTC. Its translation: CAISESDRGQETQYF. The rearrangement uses TRBV10-3 and TRBJ2-5; 9 bases align to TRBD1. CDR1 and CDR2 (germline): ENHRY, SYGVKD. V lost 0 bases to trimming and J lost 2 bases; unmatched junction nucleotides: 1. The CDR3 is 15 residues long.

The chain has TRBV6-5 and TRBJ2-1; 9 nucleotides line up with TRBD2. The germline gives CDR1 MNHEY, CDR2 SVGAGI. The CDR3 contains 15 residues. After removal of 4 bases from V and 7 bases from J, the junction contained 8 bases not matched to a gene. The chain's CDR3 is CASSSLAGHLNEQFF. The DNA of the CDR3 is TGTGCCAGCAGTTCACTAGCGGGCCATTTGAATGAGCAGTTCTTC.

CDR3 residues: CSVGTGTSTDTQYF. CDR3 sequence (DNA): TGCAGCGTCGGGACAGGAACTAGCACAGATACGCAGTATTTT. This chain joins TRBV29-1 and TRBJ2-3; 8 nucleotides line up with TRBD1. Trimming removed 6 bases from V and 0 bases from J; junction bases left unmatched: 5. CDR1 and CDR2 (germline): SQVTM, ANQGSEA. The CDR3 has 14 amino acids.

This clonotype was counted a few times. The rearrangement links TRBV6-6 to TRBJ2-7, with no clear D. Germline V gives CDR1 MNHNY, CDR2 SVGAGI (reference sequence). V lost 2 bases and J 4 bases, leaving 6 bases between the germline ends. The CDR3 extends over 12 amino acids. The CDR3 nucleotides are TGTGCCAGCAGTTACGAGACATACGAGCAGTACTTC. The encoded protein is CASSYETYEQYF.

The rearrangement links TRBV25-1 to TRBJ1-1; unclear D gene. The CDR3 sequence is 12 residues long. The V gene's germline CDR1 is MGHDK and CDR2 SYGVNS. The V end lost 7 bases, the J end lost 4 bases, and 10 bases lay between the germline ends. CDR3 sequence: CASTSDGTEAFF. DNA of the CDR3: TGTGCCAGCACATCGGACGGCACTGAAGCTTTCTTT.

The CDR3 reads CATLPGRLNEQFF. CDR3 nucleotides: TGTGCCACGCTTCCTGGGAGGTTGAATGAGCAGTTCTTC. The chain uses TRBV19 and TRBJ2-1; perhaps TRBD2 as D (6 bases). From germline, CDR1 is LNHDA and CDR2 SQIVND (reference sequence). Deletions cut 10 bases from V and 7 bases from J, with 17 bases between. This CDR3 has 13 residues.

This clonotype was observed a few times. The CDR3 here is CASSLVMGASYTF. In nucleotides, the CDR3 is TGTGCCAGCAGCTTAGTTATGGGGGCAAGCTACACCTTC. The chain joins TRBV7-9 to TRBJ1-2; tentatively, D is TRBD1 (6 bases). The V gene lost 1 base and the J gene lost 9 bases, with 12 bases spanning the gap. This CDR3 region has 13 residues. CDR1 and CDR2 from the germline V gene are SEHNR and FQNEAQ (reference sequence).

V and J are TRBV5-1 and TRBJ2-2, with a tentative D call TRBD2 (5 bases). V was shortened by 2 bases and J by 2 bases, with 7 bases between the two germline ends. Germline lookup yields CDR1 SGHRS and CDR2 YFSETQ. CDR3 length: 14 residues. The CDR3 DNA follows: TGCGCCAGCAGCTTAGCGGAAAACACCGGGGAGCTGTTTTTT. Amino acid sequence: CASSLAENTGELFF.

The sample holds a few counts of this clonotype. The chain has TRBV2 and TRBJ2-2, with D unresolved. In germline, CDR1 is SNHLY, CDR2 FYNNEI. Trimming shortened V by 7 bases and J by 0 bases, and 9 bases separated the two germline ends. The CDR3 sequence is 14 residues long. The CDR3 protein is CASIRASNTGELFF. CDR3 coding DNA: TGTGCCAGCATAAGGGCGTCGAACACCGGGGAGCTGTTTTTT. Full variable domain (rest looked up from reference TRBV2 and TRBJ2-2): EPEVTQTPSHQVTQMGQEVILRCVPISNHLYFYWYRQILGQKVEFLVSFYNNEISEKSEIFDDQFSVERPDGSNFTLKIRSTKLEDSAMYFCASIRASNTGELFFGEGSRLTVL.

The chain links TRBV3-1 to TRBJ1-1, with a weak D call TRBD1 (6 bases). Trimming took off 6 bases at V and 4 bases at J, with 15 bases between the two ends. This CDR3 spans 14 amino acids. CDR1 and CDR2 from the germline V gene are LGHDT and YNNKEL (reference sequence). In DNA form, the CDR3 reads TGTGCCAGCAGGATGAAAGGGGGTGGCACTGAAGCTTTCTTT. It specifies CASRMKGGGTEAFF.

Many counts were recorded for this clonotype. The chain is built from TRBV5-1 and TRBJ2-1, with D perhaps matching TRBD1 (6 bases). Trimming cost V 0 bases and J 8 bases, with 18 bases left between them. The CDR3 totals 16 residues. Germline values: CDR1 SGHRS, CDR2 YFSETQ. The CDR3 DNA is TGCGCCAGCAGCTTGGGGGGGCTAGGGAGACGCGATGAGCAGTTCTTC. Its translation: CASSLGGLGRRDEQFF.

The genes are TRBV20-1 and TRBJ2-7; D is possibly TRBD1 or TRBD2 (5 bases each). CDR1 and CDR2 from the germline V gene are DFQATT and SNEGSKA (reference sequence). The CDR3 runs to 16 residues. V was pared by 3 bases and J by 0 bases, with 18 bases between. CDR3 DNA sequence: TGCAGTGCTAGTGGGGCCATCGGGATGGACTCCTACGAGCAGTACTTC. This sequence encodes CSASGAIGMDSYEQYF.

There are a few counts of this clonotype. J is TRBJ1-4 and V is TRBV5-6; maybe TRBD1 (6 bases). Trimming took 4 bases from V and 8 from J, leaving 18 bases between them. This CDR3 has 15 residues. CDR1 is SGHDT, CDR2 YYEEEE, per germline. The CDR3 region has the DNA TGTGCCAGCAGCATAGGGGGACTCTCAGGAGAAAAACTGTTTTTT. Translation: CASSIGGLSGEKLFF.

This clonotype was found a few times. The CDR3 DNA is TGTGCCAGCAGCCCCCTAGCTTCCCTTGAGCAGTTCTTC. This sequence encodes CASSPLASLEQFF. The chain uses TRBV7-2 and TRBJ2-1; D is perhaps TRBD2 (5 bases). Between the trimmed V and J ends, which lost 5 bases and 9 bases, there was a span of 14 bases. The V gene's germline CDR1 is SGHTA and CDR2 FQGNSA. This CDR3 has 13 residues.

This clonotype has more than one count but fewer than ten. V and J are TRBV5-1 and TRBJ2-2; perhaps TRBD1 as D (6 bases). The V end lost 3 bases, the J end lost 8 bases, and 14 bases lay between the germline ends. Germline V lookup: CDR1 SGHRS, CDR2 YFSETQ. The CDR3 has 14 amino acids. As DNA, the CDR3 is TGCGCCAGCAGCTCTCAACAGGGTGATGGGGAGCTGTTTTTT. Protein product: CASSSQQGDGELFF. Together with reference TRBV5-1 and TRBJ2-2, the CDR3 gives the full variable domain: KAGVTQTPRYLIKTRGQQVTLSCSPISGHRSVSWYQQTPGQGLQFLFEYFSETQRNKGNFPGRFSGRQFSNSRSEMNVSTLELGDSALYLCASSSQQGDGELFFGEGSRLTVL.

The chain carries TRBV6-1 and TRBJ2-7; 9 bases are a match to TRBD2. This CDR3 has 15 residues. CDR1 is MNHNS, CDR2 SASEGT, per germline. Unmatched junction bases numbered 6, after V lost 6 bases and J lost 0 bases. CDR3 nucleotides: TGTGCCAGCAGCCCTAGCGGGGCTCACTCCTACGAGCAGTACTTC. This sequence encodes CASSPSGAHSYEQYF.

This chain connects TRBV6-5 to TRBJ2-1; 8 bases align to TRBD1. J lost 16 bases, V lost 0 bases, and 5 bases had no gene match. The CDR3 is 12 residues long. Germline lookup yields CDR1 MNHEY and CDR2 SVGAGI. CDR3 protein: CASSYSGQGLFF. CDR3 DNA: TGTGCCAGCAGTTACTCCGGACAGGGATTATTCTTC.

V gene TRBV20-1 combines with J gene TRBJ1-1, with a tentative D call TRBD1 (6 bases). Germline loops: CDR1 DFQATT, CDR2 SNEGSKA (reference sequence). This CDR3 is built from 14 residues. Between the trimmed V and J ends, which lost 4 bases and 10 bases, there was a span of 22 bases. The CDR3 region has the DNA TGCAGTGCTACCAAACCTGCCGGGACATTGACAGCTTTCTTT. It yields the protein CSATKPAGTLTAFF.